What follows are 20 T cell receptor beta chains derived from one specimen sequenced in a study of T cell responses to AZD1222 COVID-19 vaccine. The assay was immunoSEQ multiplex PCR, and TCRdb's table has in-frame clones only and misses some. The sample yields under 200,000 clones, approximately 92% seen once. Sequenced here: peripheral blood, sampled on day 0 of AZD1222 vaccination. The source of these receptors is an adult in good health.

V and J are TRBV5-1 and TRBJ1-6, with D unresolved. The germline CDR1 and CDR2 sequences are SGHRS and YFSETQ. The CDR3 consists of 16 residues. With 0 bases removed from V and 9 bases from J, the gap between germline ends came to 16 bases. The CDR3 loop is CASSLAGSEGSSPLHF. The CDR3 bases are TGCGCCAGCAGCTTGGCGGGGTCCGAGGGTAGTTCACCCCTCCACTTT.

This clone was seen just once. The CDR3 nucleotides read TGTGCCAGCAGCTTAGTTGCGGGGGGATACAATGAGCAGTTCTTC. Encoded protein: CASSLVAGGYNEQFF. This chain uses TRBV7-9 with TRBJ2-1; 8 bases fit TRBD2. Trimming at V came to 1 base and at J to 4 bases, leaving 3 bases not matched to a gene. The CDR3 extends over 15 amino acids. Germline V gene data show CDR1 as SEHNR and CDR2 as FQNEAQ (reference sequence).

This rearrangement joins TRBV7-9 to TRBJ1-5; D gene unclear. Germline V gives CDR1 SEHNR, CDR2 FQNEAQ (reference sequence). This CDR3 has 13 residues. Trimming removed 3 bases from V and 9 bases from J, with 12 bases in between. CDR3 sequence reads: CASSFDGLRPQHF. DNA for the CDR3: TGTGCCAGCAGCTTTGACGGGTTGCGGCCCCAGCATTTT.

This chain links TRBV7-9 with TRBJ1-5; D may be TRBD1 (6 bases). The V gene's germline CDR1 is SEHNR and CDR2 FQNEAQ (reference sequence). CDR3 length: 19 residues. With 2 bases removed from V and 0 bases from J, the gap between germline ends came to 20 bases. CDR3 loop: CASSLLPSKGENSNQPQHF. The CDR3 region has the DNA TGTGCCAGCAGCTTACTCCCCTCAAAGGGGGAGAATAGCAATCAGCCCCAGCATTTT. The whole variable domain, remainder taken from reference TRBV7-9 and TRBJ1-5, is DTGVSQNPRHKITKRGQNVTFRCDPISEHNRLYWYRQTLGQGPEFLTYFQNEAQLEKSRLLSDRFSAERPKGSFSTLEIQRTEQGDSAMYLCASSLLPSKGENSNQPQHFGDGTRLSIL.

Regarding this clone: Other DNA variants within this sample encode the same CDR3. This chain uses TRBV5-8 with TRBJ2-7; D gene ambiguous. CDR1 and CDR2 (germline): SGHTS, YDEGEE. The CDR3 contains 11 residues. V lost 1 base and J 4 bases, leaving 3 bases between the germline ends. CDR3 nucleotides: TGTGCCAGCAGCTTGCGATACGAGCAGTACTTC. As protein: CASSLRYEQYF.

The genes are TRBV12-3 or TRBV12-4 and TRBJ1-5; D is ambiguous. V shed 3 bases and J shed 2 bases, with 5 bases lying between them. The CDR3 length is 13 residues. Here the CDR3 reads CASSFTGNQPQHF. The CDR3 region has the DNA TGTGCCAGCAGTTTTACAGGCAATCAGCCCCAGCATTTT.

The V call is TRBV7-7, the J call TRBJ2-7; 7 nucleotides match TRBD1. The CDR3 sequence is 15 residues long. Unmatched junction bases numbered 8, after V lost 3 bases and J lost 3 bases. Germline CDR1 SSHAT, CDR2 FNYEAQ (reference sequence). DNA for the CDR3: TGTGCCAGCAGCTTGTATTCGGGACAGAGCTACGAGCAGTACTTC. Protein sequence: CASSLYSGQSYEQYF.

The chain recombines TRBV12-3 or TRBV12-4 with TRBJ1-5, with D unclear. This CDR3 is 13 amino acids long. The V gene lost 5 bases and the J gene lost 11 bases, with 16 bases spanning the gap. The DNA of the CDR3 is TGTGCCAGCAGTGATACAGCCCCCGAAGCCCAGCATTTT. Protein: CASSDTAPEAQHF.

The gene calls are TRBV19 and TRBJ2-1, with a weak D call TRBD1 (5 bases). Germline V gives CDR1 LNHDA, CDR2 SQIVND (reference sequence). The ends were cut back, 1 base at V and 6 bases at J, with 19 bases in the middle. CDR3 length: 17 residues. The DNA for the CDR3 is TGTGCCAGTAGTATAGGGTGGGGCTTCGTCCTGTCCAATGAGCAGTTCTTC. This sequence encodes CASSIGWGFVLSNEQFF.

The rearrangement uses TRBV7-6 and TRBJ1-4; 10 positions agree with TRBD1. This CDR3 is 15 amino acids long. Germline V gene sequence: CDR1 SGHVS, CDR2 FNYEAQ. The junction had 6 bases not matched to a gene; V was cut back by 3 bases and J by 8 bases. The CDR3 DNA sequence: TGTGCCAGCAGCTTCCGGACAGGGGGGGAGGAAAAACTGTTTTTT. Its translation: CASSFRTGGEEKLFF.

The chain uses TRBV5-6 and TRBJ1-3; D gene ambiguous. Germline lookup yields CDR1 SGHDT and CDR2 YYEEEE. The CDR3 has 13 residues. V gave up 0 bases and J gave up 6 bases, with 7 bases separating them. The CDR3 nucleotides read TGTGCCAGCAGCTTGGGGGGTCTAAACACCATATATTTT. Translated: CASSLGGLNTIYF.

The V gene is TRBV7-2, the J gene TRBJ1-2; no reliable D call. Germline CDR1 is SGHTA and CDR2 is FQGNSA. V was trimmed by 1 base and J by 0 bases, leaving 9 bases between them. The CDR3 loop spans 15 amino acids. The CDR3 DNA follows: TGTGCCAGCAGCTTAGGAGTCGGAACTAACTATGGCTACACCTTC. Translation: CASSLGVGTNYGYTF.

The sample holds a few counts of this clone. The chain uses TRBV14 and TRBJ1-6; D may be TRBD1 (6 bases). V shed 4 bases and J shed 5 bases, with 12 bases lying between them. This CDR3 contains 15 residues. Germline lookup yields CDR1 SGHDN and CDR2 FVKESK. Written as DNA, the CDR3 is TGTGCCAGCAGCCGAACAGGGTCCCATAATTCACCCCTCCACTTT. Translating gives CASSRTGSHNSPLHF.

V usage is TRBV7-2 and J usage is TRBJ1-2; 7 nucleotides agree with TRBD1. The CDR3 extends over 15 amino acids. V shed 0 bases, J shed 4 bases, and the junction held 5 bases outside the gene matches. Germline V gene lookup returns CDR1 SGHTA and CDR2 FQGNSA. CDR3 sequence (DNA): TGTGCCAGCAGCTTAGCGGGGACAGAGTCCTATGGCTACACCTTC. Protein product: CASSLAGTESYGYTF.

J is TRBJ2-5 and V is TRBV10-3; 9 bases match TRBD1. The J segment lost 5 bases and the V segment lost 6 bases, leaving 4 bases of the junction unmatched. The CDR3 runs 13 residues. CDR1 and CDR2 from the germline V gene are ENHRY and SYGVKD. CDR3 coding DNA: TGTGCCATCAGGGCACAGGGGGCGGAGACCCAGTACTTC. Its protein is CAIRAQGAETQYF.

The chain uses TRBV12-3 or TRBV12-4 and TRBJ2-1; D possibly corresponds to TRBD2 (5 bases). Trimming left V 6 bases short and J 4 bases short, with 7 bases between. The CDR3 is made up of 12 amino acids. CDR3 residues: CASSRDYNEQFF. The CDR3 DNA is TGTGCCAGCAGCCGGGATTACAATGAGCAGTTCTTC.

The chain carries TRBV7-3 and TRBJ2-1; weak D call: TRBD2 (6 bases). V lost 7 bases to trimming and J lost 0 bases, with 16 bases between them. The germline V gene has CDR1 SGHTA and CDR2 FQGTGA. The CDR3 is 16 residues long. The CDR3 loop reads CASTPYAGSSYNEQFF. The CDR3, as DNA: TGTGCCAGCACCCCCTACGCGGGGAGCTCCTACAATGAGCAGTTCTTC.

The chain is built from TRBV7-2 and TRBJ2-2; D uncertain. Trimming took 4 bases from V and 1 from J, leaving 4 bases between them. The germline gives CDR1 SGHTA, CDR2 FQGNSA. This CDR3 contains 13 residues. The CDR3 nucleotides are TGTGCCAGCAGCTCGGGGAACACCGGGGAGCTGTTTTTT. It specifies CASSSGNTGELFF.

The chain joins TRBV28 to TRBJ1-4; D is unresolved. CDR3 length equals 13 residues. Per the germline V gene, CDR1 is MDHEN and CDR2 is SYDVKM. Between the trimmed V and J ends, which lost 6 bases and 8 bases, there was a span of 13 bases. The CDR3 region has the DNA TGTGCCAGCAGGCGTGTCGCGGGGGAAAAACTGTTTTTT. Amino acids: CASRRVAGEKLFF.

This clone has a single count. The chain employs TRBV19 and TRBJ1-1; 8 positions match TRBD1. V lost 9 bases to trimming and J lost 4 bases; unmatched junction nucleotides: 7. Looked up from germline, CDR1 is LNHDA and CDR2 is SQIVND (reference sequence). The CDR3 extends over 13 amino acids. The chain's CDR3 is CASSDRDVTEAFF. The DNA of the CDR3 is TGTGCCAGCTCGGACAGGGATGTCACTGAAGCTTTCTTT.